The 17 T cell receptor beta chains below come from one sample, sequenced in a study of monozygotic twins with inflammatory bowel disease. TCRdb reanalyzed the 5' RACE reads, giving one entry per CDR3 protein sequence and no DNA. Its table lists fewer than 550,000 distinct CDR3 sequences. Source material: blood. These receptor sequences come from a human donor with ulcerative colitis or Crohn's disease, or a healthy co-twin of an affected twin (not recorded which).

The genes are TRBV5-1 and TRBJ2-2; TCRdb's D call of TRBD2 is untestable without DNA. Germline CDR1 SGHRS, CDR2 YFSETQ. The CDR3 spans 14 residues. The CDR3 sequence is CASSRGLRTGELFF.

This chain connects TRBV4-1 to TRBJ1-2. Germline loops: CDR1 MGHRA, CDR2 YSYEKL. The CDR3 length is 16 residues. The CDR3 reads CASSQDGLTSNYGYTF.

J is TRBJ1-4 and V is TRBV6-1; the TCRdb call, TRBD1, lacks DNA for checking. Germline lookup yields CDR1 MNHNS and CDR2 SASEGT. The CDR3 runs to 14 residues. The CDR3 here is CASSEAGGIEKLFF.

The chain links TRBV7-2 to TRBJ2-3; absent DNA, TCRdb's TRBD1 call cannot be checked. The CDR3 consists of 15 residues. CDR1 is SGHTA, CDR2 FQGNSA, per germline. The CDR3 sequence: CASSPAGRGADTQYF.

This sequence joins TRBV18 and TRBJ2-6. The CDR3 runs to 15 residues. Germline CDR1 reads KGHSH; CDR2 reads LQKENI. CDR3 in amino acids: CASSPAMSGANVLTF.

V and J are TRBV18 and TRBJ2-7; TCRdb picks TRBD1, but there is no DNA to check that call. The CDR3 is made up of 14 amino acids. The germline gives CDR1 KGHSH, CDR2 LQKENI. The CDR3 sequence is CASSPGPQRDEQYF.

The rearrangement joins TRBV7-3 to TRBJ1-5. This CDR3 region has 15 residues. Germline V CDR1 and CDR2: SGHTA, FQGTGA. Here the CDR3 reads CASSLGGAPNQPQHF.

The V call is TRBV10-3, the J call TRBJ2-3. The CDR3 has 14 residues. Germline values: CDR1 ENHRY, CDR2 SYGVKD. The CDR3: CAISVGSGTDTQYF.

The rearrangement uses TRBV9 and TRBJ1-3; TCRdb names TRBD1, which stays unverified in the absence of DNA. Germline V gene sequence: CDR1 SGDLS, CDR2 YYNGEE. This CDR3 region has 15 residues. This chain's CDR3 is CASSPSGYSGNTIYF.

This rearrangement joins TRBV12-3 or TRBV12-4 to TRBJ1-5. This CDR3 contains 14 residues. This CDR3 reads CASSLQYSNQPQHF.

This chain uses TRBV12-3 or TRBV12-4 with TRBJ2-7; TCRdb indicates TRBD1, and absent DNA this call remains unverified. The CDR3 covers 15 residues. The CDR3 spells CASSLWGEGSYEQYF.

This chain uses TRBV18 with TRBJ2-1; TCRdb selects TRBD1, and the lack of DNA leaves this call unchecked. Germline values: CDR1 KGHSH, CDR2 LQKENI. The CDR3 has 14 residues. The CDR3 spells CASSPGQVGHEQFF. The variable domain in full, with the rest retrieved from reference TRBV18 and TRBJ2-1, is NAGVMQNPRHLVRRRGQEARLRCSPMKGHSHVYWYRQLPEEGLKFMVYLQKENIIDESGMPKERFSAEFPKEGPSILRIQQVVRGDSAAYFCASSPGQVGHEQFFGPGTRLTVL.

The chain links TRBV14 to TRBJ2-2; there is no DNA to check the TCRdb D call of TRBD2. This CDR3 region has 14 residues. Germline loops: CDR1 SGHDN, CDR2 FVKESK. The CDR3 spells CASSPSGRSGELFF.

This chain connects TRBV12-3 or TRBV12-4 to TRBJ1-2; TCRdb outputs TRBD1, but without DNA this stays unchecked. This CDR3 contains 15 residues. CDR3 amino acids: CASSPSDRGAWGYTF.

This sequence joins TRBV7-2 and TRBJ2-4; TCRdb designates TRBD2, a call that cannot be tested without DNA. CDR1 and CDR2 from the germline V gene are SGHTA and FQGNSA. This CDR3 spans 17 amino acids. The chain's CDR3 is CASSPRTSIIAKNIQYF.

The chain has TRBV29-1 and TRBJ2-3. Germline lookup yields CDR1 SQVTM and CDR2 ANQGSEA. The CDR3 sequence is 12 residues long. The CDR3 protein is CSVDTGLDTQYF.

The CDR3: CASGAGPPYGYTF. J is TRBJ1-2 and V is TRBV21-1. TRBV21-1 represents a pseudogene. The CDR3 has 13 amino acids.